One and the same sample provided the 5 T cell receptor beta chains below, sequenced in a study of Ad26.COV2.S vaccination and SARS-CoV-2 variants. Here immunoSEQ multiplex PCR was the method, and the copy in TCRdb shows in-frame clones only, minus some. This table has roughly 320,000 clones, around four fifths appearing once. Treatment defined: roughly 20 received Ad26.COV2.S at low or high dose, single or two shots; about 5 received placebo; per-sample allocation not given. Material that was analyzed had been drawn on day 63 after the first vaccine or placebo injection. The material sequenced was peripheral blood, taken in a trial of Ad26.COV2.S vaccine versus placebo. The source is a person aged 18 to 59 who received the Ad26.COV2.S COVID-19 vaccine or a placebo.

V is TRBV6-2 or TRBV6-3 and J is TRBJ2-5; 12 bases agree with TRBD2. Germline values: CDR1 MNHEY, CDR2 SVGEGT. V gave up 4 bases and J gave up 1 base; unmatched junction bases: 4. This CDR3 has 16 residues. DNA of the CDR3: TGTGCCAGCAGTTCCGGGACTAGCGGGCCCCAAGAGACCCAGTACTTC. Translating it yields CASSSGTSGPQETQYF.

V gene TRBV7-8 combines with J gene TRBJ2-5; the D gene is possibly TRBD1 (7 bases). Between the trimmed V and J ends, which lost 5 bases and 13 bases, there was a span of 17 bases. Germline V CDR1 and CDR2: SGHVS, FQNEAQ. There are 12 residues in the CDR3. The CDR3 loop is CASSRNRGLLYF. In nucleotides, the CDR3 is TGTGCCAGCAGCCGTAACAGGGGACTCCTGTACTTC.

The chain employs TRBV6-1 and TRBJ1-5; no firm D call. The CDR3 loop spans 15 amino acids. The ends were cut back, 2 bases at V and 6 bases at J, with 14 bases in the middle. CDR1 is MNHNS and CDR2 is SASEGT in the germline V gene. The CDR3 nucleotides read TGTGCCAGCAGTGAAAGCGGGGTTCGGCGTCAGCCCCAGCATTTT. This gives the protein CASSESGVRRQPQHF.

V and J are TRBV5-6 and TRBJ2-5; the D gene is possibly TRBD1 (6 bases). Germline V gives CDR1 SGHDT, CDR2 YYEEEE. Trimming took off 4 bases at V and 2 bases at J, with 18 bases between the two ends. This CDR3 is built from 16 residues. CDR3 loop: CASSPQTGPPQETQYF. The CDR3 DNA reads TGTGCCAGCAGCCCGCAGACAGGTCCGCCGCAAGAGACCCAGTACTTC. Drawing the rest from reference TRBV5-6 and TRBJ2-5, the complete variable domain is DAGVTQSPTHLIKTRGQQVTLRCSPKSGHDTVSWYQQALGQGPQFIFQYYEEEERQRGNFPDRFSGHQFPNYSSELNVNALLLGDSALYLCASSPQTGPPQETQYFGPGTRLLVL.

The chain recombines TRBV12-3 or TRBV12-4 with TRBJ2-2; D is ambiguous. The ends were cut back, 4 bases at V and 6 bases at J, with 6 bases in the middle. The CDR3 totals 12 residues. CDR3 region: CASSSAPGELFF. CDR3 sequence (DNA): TGTGCCAGCAGTTCGGCCCCCGGGGAGCTGTTTTTT.